This T cell receptor beta chain was sequenced during a study of OX40 agonist ivuxolimab in advanced cancers. Turning to the overall study: Ivuxolimab was an agonistic, fully human IgG2 monoclonal antibody directed against OX40 (CD134), a costimulatory receptor. Intravenous ivuxolimab was administered to patients every 2 weeks at six dose levels: 0.01, 0.1, 0.3, 1.5, 3 and 10 mg/kg. Of the roughly 54 patients in dose escalation, 19 had hepatocellular carcinoma, roughly 15 had melanoma, 9 had renal cell carcinoma and 9 had head and neck cancer. In the dose-escalation cohort, around four fifths of patients were male, and the mean age was around 65 years with a range of 23 to 79. Patients were allowed to have had prior anti-PD-1, anti-PD-L1 or anti-CTLA-4 therapy, and 30% to 50% of the dose-escalation patients had previously received checkpoint inhibitors. Partial responses occurred in three dose-escalation patients: two with cutaneous melanoma and one with hepatocellular carcinoma. Peripheral TCRbeta sequencing was intended to test whether TCR sequence diversity was altered and clonal T-cell expansion was caused by ivuxolimab. The paper reports the monotherapy dose-escalation portion (N ≈ 52 patients) of the phase I ivuxolimab trial. General findings and caveats noted by the study authors: In the 0.1-3.0 mg/kg groups, partial responders had among the lowest normalized peripheral clonal expansion, particularly in CD8+ T cells. Low levels of normalized T-cell clonal expansion were also seen in some nonresponding patients. After ivuxolimab, more expanded clones were found on average in CD8+ T cells than in CD4+ T cells. The antigen specificity of the clonally expanded peripheral T cells was not determined. Clonal expansion of both CD4+ and CD8+ blood T cells was observed from baseline to week 6 at doses 0.1 to 3.0 mg/kg.

The germline V gene (reference sequence) sets CDR1 to SEHNR and CDR2 to FQNEAQ. Inclusive of the bounding cysteine and phenylalanine, the CDR3 is 18 residues long. The kept DNA is CDR3 alone, 54 bases in frame from the first base. Unmatched junction bases come to 9, with V trimmed by 0 bases and J by 4 bases. Patients with autoimmune disease history or receiving systemic immunosuppression were excluded from the trial. In every dose cohort, peripheral blood was drawn for TCR sequencing at baseline, cycle 4 day 1, and cycle 7 day 1. The samples were drawn from a first-in-human, open-label, multicenter phase I dose-escalation trial of ivuxolimab. Adults with locally advanced or metastatic melanoma, renal cell, hepatocellular, or head and neck squamous cell carcinoma were enrolled in the trial. Before TCR sequencing, CD4+ and CD8+ T cells were separately sorted from peripheral blood. About this clone itself: Its antigen remains unidentified. There are no base qualities to consult, and no much larger clone falls within one base.

To sequence the TCRbeta CDR3 region, genomic DNA was isolated from the sorted cells. TCRbeta CDR3 regions were sequenced using the immunoSEQ Assay. In its TCRdb copy, this immuneACCESS table keeps in-frame sequences only and misses some clones. Where compared with another copy, unresolved V genes explain less than half of these, and the others have no known cause. This sample is represented by more than 15,000 clones; around 80% of them were singletons. Under 30% of the sample lies in the top ten. This sequence was found in an adult with an advanced solid tumor such as melanoma, head and neck, liver or kidney cancer. The sequence joins TRBV7-9 to TRBJ2-2; 9 bases in between match TRBD2. The sequencing here drew on CD4+ or CD8+ T cells sorted from blood, taken in a trial of the OX40 agonist ivuxolimab. The CDR3 region has the sequence CASSLAGTSLRSTGELFF. The DNA sequence is TGTGCCAGCAGCTTAGCTGGGACTAGCCTTCGGAGCACCGGGGAGCTGTTTTTT.